Following are 8 T cell receptor beta chains from one sample sequenced in a study of monozygotic twins with inflammatory bowel disease. TCRdb reanalyzed the 5' RACE reads and collapses them to one entry per CDR3 protein, without DNA. This table lists over 200,000 distinct CDR3 sequences. The specimen sequenced was blood. These receptors all stem from a human donor with ulcerative colitis or Crohn's disease, or a healthy co-twin of an affected twin (not recorded which).

The chain is built from TRBV20-1 and TRBJ2-3; TCRdb's D gene call, TRBD2, goes unchecked for lack of DNA. The CDR3 sequence is 14 residues long. Germline CDR1 is DFQATT and CDR2 is SNEGSKA (reference sequence). CDR3 residues: CSANRAPTTDTQYF.

This sequence joins TRBV29-1 and TRBJ2-5; the TCRdb D gene call, TRBD1, has no DNA to confirm it. Germline CDR1 SQVTM, CDR2 ANQGSEA. The CDR3 sequence is 13 residues long. The CDR3 loop is CSVDTGGSETQYF.

This sequence joins TRBV7-8 and TRBJ2-3; TCRdb's D call, TRBD1, is unchecked because there is no DNA. There are 14 residues in the CDR3. Germline CDR1 and CDR2: SGHVS and FQNEAQ. This CDR3 reads CAVGERGFTDTQYF.

The rearrangement joins TRBV29-1 to TRBJ2-7; TCRdb selects TRBD1, and the lack of DNA leaves this call unchecked. Germline CDR1 reads SQVTM; CDR2 reads ANQGSEA. This CDR3 region has 15 residues. CDR3 amino acids: CSVGQGAYSDYEQYF.

The chain joins TRBV28 to TRBJ2-1; TCRdb lists TRBD2, though no DNA is available to test this call. The CDR3 loop spans 15 amino acids. Germline CDR1 is MDHEN and CDR2 is SYDVKM. Here the CDR3 reads CASSSSAPTSGKQFF.

The genes are TRBV7-2 and TRBJ2-1; checking the TCRdb D call of TRBD2 is not possible without DNA. CDR1 SGHTA and CDR2 FQGNSA come from the germline V gene. The CDR3 spans 17 residues. CDR3 amino acids: CASTKRSGRNSYNEQFF.

The chain couples TRBV6-6 to TRBJ1-1; the TCRdb D gene call, TRBD1, has no DNA to confirm it. This CDR3 has 14 residues. Germline loops: CDR1 MNHNY, CDR2 SVGAGI (reference sequence). This CDR3 is CASSYGGLDTEAFF.

The chain employs TRBV5-1 and TRBJ1-6; TCRdb's D call, TRBD1, is unchecked because there is no DNA. Per germline, CDR1 SGHRS and CDR2 YFSETQ. The CDR3 loop spans 15 amino acids. CDR3 amino acids: CASSPDRNNNSPLHF. The full variable domain, completed using reference TRBV5-1 and TRBJ1-6, is KAGVTQTPRYLIKTRGQQVTLSCSPISGHRSVSWYQQTPGQGLQFLFEYFSETQRNKGNFPGRFSGRQFSNSRSEMNVSTLELGDSALYLCASSPDRNNNSPLHFGNGTRLTVT.